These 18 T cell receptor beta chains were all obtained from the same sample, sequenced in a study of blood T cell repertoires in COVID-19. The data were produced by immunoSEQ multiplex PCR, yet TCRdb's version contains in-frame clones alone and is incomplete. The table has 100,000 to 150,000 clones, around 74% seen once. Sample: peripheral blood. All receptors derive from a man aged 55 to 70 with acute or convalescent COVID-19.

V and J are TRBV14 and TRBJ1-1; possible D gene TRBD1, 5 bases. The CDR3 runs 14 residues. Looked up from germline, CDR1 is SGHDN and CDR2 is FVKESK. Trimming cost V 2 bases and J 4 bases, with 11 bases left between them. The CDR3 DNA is TGTGCCAGCAGCCAACAGGGTCGGGTCACTGAAGCTTTCTTT. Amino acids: CASSQQGRVTEAFF.

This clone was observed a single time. The DNA of the CDR3 is TGTGCCACCAGTGAATTCCCCGGCCGACTAGCGGGGGGAATTTACAATGAGCAGTTCTTC. Its translation: CATSEFPGRLAGGIYNEQFF. The V and J genes are TRBV24-1 and TRBJ2-1; 13 nucleotides line up with TRBD2. J gave up 4 bases and V 4 bases, and 15 bases lay outside the gene matches. This CDR3 has 20 residues. CDR1 is KGHDR, CDR2 SFDVKD, per germline.

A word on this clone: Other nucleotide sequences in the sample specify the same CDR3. The CDR3 bases are TGTGCCAGTAGTATCCGGACTGCTAACTATGGCTACACCTTC. Translated, it gives CASSIRTANYGYTF. This chain joins TRBV19 and TRBJ1-2, with unresolved D. Germline assignment: CDR1 LNHDA and CDR2 SQIVND (reference sequence). The CDR3 length is 14 residues. Trimming took off 3 bases at V and 0 bases at J, with 8 bases between the two ends.

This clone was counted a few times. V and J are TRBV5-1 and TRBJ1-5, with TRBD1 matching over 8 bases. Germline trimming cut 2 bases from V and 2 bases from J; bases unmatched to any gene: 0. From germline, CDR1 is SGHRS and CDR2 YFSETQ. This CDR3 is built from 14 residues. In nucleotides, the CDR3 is TGCGCCAGCAGCTTACAGGGGGGCAATCAGCCCCAGCATTTT. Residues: CASSLQGGNQPQHF.

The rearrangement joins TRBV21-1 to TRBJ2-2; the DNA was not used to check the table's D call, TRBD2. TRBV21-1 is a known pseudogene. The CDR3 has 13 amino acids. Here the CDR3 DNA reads TGTGCCAGCCTCTGCGGATACACCGGGGAGCTGTTTTTT. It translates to CASLCGYTGELFF.

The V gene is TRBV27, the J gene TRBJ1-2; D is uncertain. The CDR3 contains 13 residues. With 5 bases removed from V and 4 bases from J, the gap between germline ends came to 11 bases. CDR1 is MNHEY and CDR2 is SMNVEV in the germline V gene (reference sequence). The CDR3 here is CASSQRNSYGYTF. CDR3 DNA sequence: TGTGCCAGCAGTCAGAGAAACAGCTATGGCTACACCTTC.

The CDR3 reads CASSQGSERPLHF. The CDR3 coding sequence is TGTGCCAGCAGCCAAGGGTCTGAGAGGCCCCTCCACTTT. The V call is TRBV3-1 (or the pseudogene TRBV3-2), the J call TRBJ1-6; D not resolved. The CDR3 has 13 amino acids. Between the trimmed V and J ends, which lost 1 base and 13 bases, there was a span of 11 bases. CDR1 is LGHDT, CDR2 YNNKEL, per germline (reference sequence).

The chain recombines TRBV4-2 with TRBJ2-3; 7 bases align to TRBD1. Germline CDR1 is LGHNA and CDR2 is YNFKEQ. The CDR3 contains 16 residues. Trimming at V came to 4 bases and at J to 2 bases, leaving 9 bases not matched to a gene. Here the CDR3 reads CASSLGQERNTDTQYF. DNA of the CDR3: TGTGCCAGCAGCCTCGGACAGGAACGAAACACAGATACGCAGTATTTT.

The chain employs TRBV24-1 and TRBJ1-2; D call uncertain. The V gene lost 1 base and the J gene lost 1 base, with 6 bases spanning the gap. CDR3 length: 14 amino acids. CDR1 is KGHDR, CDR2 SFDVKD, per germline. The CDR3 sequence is CATSDFRLNYGYTF. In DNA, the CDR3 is TGTGCCACCAGTGATTTCAGACTTAACTATGGCTACACCTTC.

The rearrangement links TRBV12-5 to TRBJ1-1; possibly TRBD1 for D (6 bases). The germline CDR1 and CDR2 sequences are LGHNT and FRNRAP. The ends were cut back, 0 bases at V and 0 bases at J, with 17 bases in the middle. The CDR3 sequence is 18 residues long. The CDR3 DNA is TGTGCTAGTGGTTTGGTCCTGGGGACACGCAACATGAACACTGAAGCTTTCTTT. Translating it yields CASGLVLGTRNMNTEAFF. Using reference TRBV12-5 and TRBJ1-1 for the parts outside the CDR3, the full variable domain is DARVTQTPRHKVTEMGQEVTMRCQPILGHNTVFWYRQTMMQGLELLAYFRNRAPLDDSGMPKDRFSAEMPDATLATLKIQPSEPRDSAVYFCASGLVLGTRNMNTEAFFGQGTRLTVV.

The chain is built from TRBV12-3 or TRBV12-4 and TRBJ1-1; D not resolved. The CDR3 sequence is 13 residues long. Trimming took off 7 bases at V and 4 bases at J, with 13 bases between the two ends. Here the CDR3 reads CASTLHRGTEAFF. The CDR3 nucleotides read TGTGCCAGCACCCTTCACCGGGGCACTGAAGCTTTCTTT.

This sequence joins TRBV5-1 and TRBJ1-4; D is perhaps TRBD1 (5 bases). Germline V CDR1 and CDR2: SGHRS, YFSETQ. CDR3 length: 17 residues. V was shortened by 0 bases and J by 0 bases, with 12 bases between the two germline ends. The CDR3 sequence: CASSLVVREATNEKLFF. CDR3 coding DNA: TGCGCCAGCAGCTTGGTTGTCAGGGAGGCAACTAATGAAAAACTGTTTTTT.

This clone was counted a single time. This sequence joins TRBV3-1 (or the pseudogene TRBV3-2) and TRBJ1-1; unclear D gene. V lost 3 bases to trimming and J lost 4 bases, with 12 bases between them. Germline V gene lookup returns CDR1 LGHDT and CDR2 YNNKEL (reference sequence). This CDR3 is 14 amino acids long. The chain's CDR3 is CASSHRTAGTEAFF. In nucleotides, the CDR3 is TGTGCCAGCAGCCATAGGACTGCCGGCACTGAAGCTTTCTTT.

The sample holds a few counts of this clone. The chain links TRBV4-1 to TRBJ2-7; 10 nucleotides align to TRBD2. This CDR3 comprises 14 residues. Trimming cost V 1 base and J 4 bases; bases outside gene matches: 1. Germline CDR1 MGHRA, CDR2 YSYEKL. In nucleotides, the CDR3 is TGCGCCAGCAGCCAAGTTAGCGGGGGGTACGAGCAGTACTTC. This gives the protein CASSQVSGGYEQYF.

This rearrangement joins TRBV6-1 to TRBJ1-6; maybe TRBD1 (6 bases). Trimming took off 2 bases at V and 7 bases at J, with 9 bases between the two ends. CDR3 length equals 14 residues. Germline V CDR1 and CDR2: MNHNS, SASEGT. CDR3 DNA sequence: TGTGCCAGCAGTGAAAGAGACAGGAATTCACCCCTCCACTTT. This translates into CASSERDRNSPLHF.

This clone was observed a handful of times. In nucleotides, the CDR3 is TGTGCCAGCAGTTACTCCGGACAGAAGAACACTGAAGCTTTCTTT. The encoded protein is CASSYSGQKNTEAFF. The V gene is TRBV6-5, the J gene TRBJ1-1; D perhaps matches TRBD1 (6 bases). In germline, CDR1 is MNHEY, CDR2 SVGAGI. The ends were cut back, 0 bases at V and 1 base at J, with 9 bases in the middle. The CDR3 loop spans 15 amino acids.

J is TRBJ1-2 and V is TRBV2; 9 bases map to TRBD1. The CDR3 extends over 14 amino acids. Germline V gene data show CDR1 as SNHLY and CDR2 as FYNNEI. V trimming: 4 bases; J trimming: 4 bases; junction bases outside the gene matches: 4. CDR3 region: CASSGRTGVYGYTF. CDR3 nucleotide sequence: TGTGCCAGCAGTGGACGGACAGGGGTCTATGGCTACACCTTC.

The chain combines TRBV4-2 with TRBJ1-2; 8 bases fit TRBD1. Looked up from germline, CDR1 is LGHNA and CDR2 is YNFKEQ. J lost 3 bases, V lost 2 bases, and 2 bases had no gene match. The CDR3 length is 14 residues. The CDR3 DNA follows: TGTGCCAGCAGCCAACCGGACAGGGACTATGGCTACACCTTC. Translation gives CASSQPDRDYGYTF.